This T cell receptor beta chain comes out of a study of cytomegalovirus exposure and HLA in healthy donors. The CDR3 covers 15 residues. The germline V gene encodes CDR1 SGHVS and CDR2 FQNEAQ. V gave up 5 bases and J gave up 5 bases; unmatched junction bases: 7. 13 Jbeta primers and 60 Vbeta primers were used for the PCR. Sequencing used immunoSEQ multiplex PCR; TCRdb keeps in-frame clones, though not all of them. The data hold roughly 160,000 clones, with approximately 80% observed a single time. The V call is TRBV7-8, the J call TRBJ2-5, with TRBD1 matching 11 bases. Material for sequencing was PBMCs. The origin of this receptor is a man over 45 in good health and CMV-seropositive. In DNA form, the CDR3 reads TGTGCCAGCAGCCCCGAGGGACAGGGGGGGGAGACCCAGTACTTC. This translates into CASSPEGQGGETQYF.